This passage covers 32 T cell receptor beta chains from one sample sequenced in a study of CD8+CD57+ T cells in acquired aplastic anemia. TCR beta VDJ and CDR3 profiles were obtained from a genomic DNA template. TCRdb redid the calling of the reads with MiXCR, one entry per CDR3 protein. The top ten clones hold approximately 3.8% of a sample with some 410,000 distinct CDR3 sequences, 55% to 70% of them seen once. The sample consisted of sorted CD4+, CD8+, or CD8+CD57+ T cells (not recorded which) from PBMCs. The receptors shown here come from a human donor in good health, serving as a control.

The J gene is TRBJ1-4, the V gene TRBV27; the match to TRBD1 covers 7 bases. The trim removed 6 bases at V and 3 bases at J, leaving 13 bases unmatched. Germline V gene data show CDR1 as MNHEY and CDR2 as SMNVEV (reference sequence). The CDR3 covers 17 residues. DNA for the CDR3: TGTGCCAGCAGCTCATCCGGGACAGATTTTTCTAATGAAAAACTGTTTTTT. This encodes CASSSSGTDFSNEKLFF.

The rearrangement uses TRBV19 and TRBJ1-2, with D uncertain. The CDR3 has 14 residues. The germline V and J ends were trimmed by 5 bases and 6 bases, with 16 bases remaining between them. Germline V gene data show CDR1 as LNHDA and CDR2 as SQIVND (reference sequence). The CDR3 here is CASSQFPLLNGYTF. DNA for the CDR3: TGTGCCAGTAGTCAGTTTCCCCTACTGAATGGCTACACCTTC. The full variable domain, its missing parts supplied by reference TRBV19 and TRBJ1-2, is DGGITQSPKYLFRKEGQNVTLSCEQNLNHDAMYWYRQDPGQGLRLIYYSQIVNDFQKGDIAEGYSVSREKKESFPLTVTSAQKNPTAFYLCASSQFPLLNGYTFGSGTRLTVV.

A note on this clonotype: At one end the junction does not follow the germline gene, possibly because of a read error. The V call is TRBV2, the J call TRBJ1-4; D may be TRBD1 (5 bases). The CDR3 contains 14 residues. CDR1 and CDR2 from the germline V gene are SNHLY and FYNNEI. This CDR3 reads CASNEETEAERLFF. CDR3 nucleotide sequence: TGTGCCAGCAATGAGGAGACAGAGGCGGAAAGACTGTTTTTT.

About this clonotype itself: The CDR3 carries no conserved terminal phenylalanine or tryptophan, so it likely arises from a read error. Because the CDR3's place on the DNA is in doubt, the DNA is left out and the CDR3 is given as listed by TCRdb. The CDR3 sequence: CASSAARDYEHYY. V gene TRBV7-2 combines with J gene TRBJ2-7; no check of the table's D call, TRBD1, against the DNA was made. The germline CDR1 and CDR2 sequences are SGHTA and FQGNSA. With termini counted, the CDR3 has 13 amino acids.

The chain couples TRBV7-9 to TRBJ2-7; TRBD2 matches at 9 bases. Germline lookup yields CDR1 SEHNR and CDR2 FQNEAQ (reference sequence). Trimming took 2 bases from V and 7 from J; bases not matched to a gene: 9. This CDR3 has 15 amino acids. The CDR3 spells CASSLTAGGLEEQYF. The CDR3 coding sequence is TGTGCCAGCAGCTTAACAGCGGGGGGACTTGAGGAGCAGTACTTC. Combining the CDR3 with reference TRBV7-9 and TRBJ2-7 gives the whole variable domain DTGVSQNPRHKITKRGQNVTFRCDPISEHNRLYWYRQTLGQGPEFLTYFQNEAQLEKSRLLSDRFSAERPKGSFSTLEIQRTEQGDSAMYLCASSLTAGGLEEQYFGPGTRLTVT.

CDR3 amino acids: CASSPAAGQAIRQYF. As DNA, the CDR3 is TGTGCCAGCAGTCCAGCGGCAGGACAGGCCATCCGGCAGTACTTC. V and J are TRBV7-3 and TRBJ2-7, with TRBD1 matching over 7 bases. Germline V gene data show CDR1 as SGHTA and CDR2 as FQGTGA. V lost 6 bases, J lost 9 bases, and 17 bases stayed unmatched. This CDR3 is 15 amino acids long.

A word on this clonotype: The CDR3 does not end in the conserved phenylalanine or tryptophan, so this is likely a read error. This chain connects TRBV10-1 to TRBJ2-5; D perhaps matches TRBD1 (5 bases). Trimming left V 0 bases short and J 7 bases short, with 15 bases between. Germline V gene data show CDR1 as WNHNN and CDR2 as SYGVQD (reference sequence). This CDR3 has 15 amino acids. DNA for the CDR3: TGCGCCAGCAGTGAGTCGTCAGGGCTTGAAGGGACCCAGTACCTC. It translates to CASSESSGLEGTQYL.

The rearrangement joins TRBV2 to TRBJ2-1, with TRBD2 matching over 7 bases. This CDR3 is built from 15 residues. With V trimmed by 4 bases and J by 12 bases, 15 bases remained unmatched. CDR1 is SNHLY, CDR2 FYNNEI, per germline. The CDR3 DNA reads as TGTGCCAGCAGTGGCCCGGGCGGGGGTAAAGATACGCAGTTCTTC. It translates to CASSGPGGGKDTQFF.

The V and J genes are TRBV9 and TRBJ1-1; D ambiguous. The CDR3 length is 16 residues. Per the germline V gene, CDR1 is SGDLS and CDR2 is YYNGEE. V shed 3 bases and J shed 1 base, with 16 bases lying between them. The CDR3 region has the DNA TGTGCCAGCAGCGAAGCCTTCTCGTCGCCGAACACTGAAGCTTTCTTT. It yields the protein CASSEAFSSPNTEAFF. The whole variable domain, filled in from reference TRBV9 and TRBJ1-1, reads DSGVTQTPKHLITATGQRVTLRCSPRSGDLSVYWYQQSLDQGLQFLIQYYNGEERAKGNILERFSAQQFPDLHSELNLSSLELGDSALYFCASSEAFSSPNTEAFFGQGTRLTVV.

The gene calls are TRBV29-1 and TRBJ1-2; maybe TRBD1 (5 bases). The ends were cut back, 4 bases at V and 3 bases at J, with 27 bases in the middle. There are 18 residues in the CDR3. CDR1 and CDR2 from the germline V gene are SQVTM and ANQGSEA. The CDR3 nucleotides read TGCAGCGTTGGCCGAGTTAACAGGCTTAGGATATTAGACTATGGCTACACCTTC. Translation: CSVGRVNRLRILDYGYTF.

Concerning this clonotype: One junction end does not reproduce the germline sequence, and a read error may be involved. The chain links TRBV7-2 to TRBJ1-5; D perhaps matches TRBD1 (5 bases). CDR3 length: 14 amino acids. In germline, CDR1 is SGHTA, CDR2 FQGNSA. CDR3 in amino acids: CASSLPGSYEPQYF. CDR3 bases: TGTGCCAGCAGCCTCCCAGGGAGCTATGAGCCCCAGTACTTT.

This clonotype was seen a few times. This chain links TRBV2 with TRBJ2-3, with 8 bases matching TRBD1. The length of the CDR3 is 15 residues. Germline-derived CDR1 and CDR2 are SNHLY and FYNNEI. J lost 4 bases, V lost 3 bases, and 6 bases had no gene match. The CDR3, as DNA: TGTGCCAGCAGTGATCGTGTGACAGGGGCAGATACGCAGTATTTT. This gives the protein CASSDRVTGADTQYF.

This clonotype was found many times. The chain joins TRBV9 to TRBJ2-3, with 8 bases fitting TRBD2. This CDR3 has 18 amino acids. Germline trimming cut 0 bases from V and 3 bases from J; bases unmatched to any gene: 12. Germline loops: CDR1 SGDLS, CDR2 YYNGEE. The CDR3 region has the DNA TGTGCCAGCAGCGTAGCTCGGGGGGGGGGCCTTGTAACAGATACGCAGTATTTT. Residues: CASSVARGGGLVTDTQYF. Full variable domain (missing parts from reference TRBV9 and TRBJ2-3): DSGVTQTPKHLITATGQRVTLRCSPRSGDLSVYWYQQSLDQGLQFLIQYYNGEERAKGNILERFSAQQFPDLHSELNLSSLELGDSALYFCASSVARGGGLVTDTQYFGPGTRLTVL.

The chain joins TRBV7-4 to TRBJ2-7, with TRBD2 matching 7 bases. The CDR3 runs 15 residues. Trimming at V came to 5 bases and at J to 3 bases, leaving 10 bases not matched to a gene. The V gene's germline CDR1 is SGHVT and CDR2 SQSDAQ. The CDR3 sequence: CASSGYGGCGYEQYF. The CDR3 bases are TGTGCCAGCAGCGGATACGGGGGGTGCGGCTACGAGCAGTACTTC.

This chain links TRBV7-8 with TRBJ2-2; a possible D gene is TRBD2 (5 bases). In germline, CDR1 is SGHVS, CDR2 FQNEAQ. CDR3 length: 17 residues. Trimming left V 5 bases short and J 3 bases short, with 19 bases between. CDR3 coding DNA: TGTGCCAGCAGCCCAAACCGACTAACCTGGGACACCGGGGAGCTGTTTTTT. Its protein is CASSPNRLTWDTGELFF.

The chain links TRBV20-1 to TRBJ2-3; no clear D gene. The germline V gene encodes CDR1 DFQATT and CDR2 SNEGSKA (reference sequence). The length of the CDR3 is 15 residues. V lost 3 bases, J lost 7 bases, and 20 bases lay in between. Here the CDR3 DNA reads TGCAGTGCTAGTGGATTCACGCAAGAGAGGAATACGCAGTATTTT. This encodes CSASGFTQERNTQYF.

Regarding this clonotype: One end of the junction does not line up with germline, which may come from a read error. The J gene is TRBJ2-3, the V gene TRBV2; D is tentatively TRBD1 or TRBD2 (5 bases each). CDR1 is SNHLY, CDR2 FYNNEI, per germline. This CDR3 is built from 13 residues. This CDR3 is CASSQGRADYEHF. The CDR3 DNA is TGTGCCAGCAGCCAGGGCAGGGCAGACTACGAGCATTTT.

The chain recombines TRBV7-9 with TRBJ1-6, with 9 bases fitting TRBD1. CDR3 length: 14 residues. The germline V gene encodes CDR1 SEHNR and CDR2 FQNEAQ (reference sequence). V lost 7 bases, J lost 10 bases, and 8 bases stayed unmatched. CDR3 loop: CASTLQGALSPLHF. The CDR3 DNA reads as TGTGCCAGCACCCTACAGGGGGCCTTATCACCCCTCCACTTT.

The chain combines TRBV20-1 with TRBJ1-2; D gene ambiguous. The V and J ends lost 0 bases and 4 bases respectively, with 6 bases between them. The CDR3 runs to 12 residues. Germline V gives CDR1 DFQATT, CDR2 SNEGSKA (reference sequence). This CDR3 is CSARDLGYGYTF. DNA for the CDR3: TGCAGTGCTAGAGATCTCGGCTATGGCTACACCTTC.

The V call is TRBV2, the J call TRBJ1-2; D ambiguous. CDR1 and CDR2 from the germline V gene are SNHLY and FYNNEI. This CDR3 comprises 13 residues. Trimming cost V 3 bases and J 7 bases, with 12 bases left between them. The CDR3 DNA follows: TGTGCCAGCAGTGATTATGGGAGGGCTGGCTACACCTTC. Translation gives CASSDYGRAGYTF.

On this clonotype: One end of the junction fails to match germline, which may point to a read error. The genes are TRBV7-2 and TRBJ2-7; D unresolved. The CDR3 runs 14 residues. Germline lookup yields CDR1 SGHTA and CDR2 FQGNSA. This chain's CDR3 is CASSPYHGGYTLGF. In DNA form, the CDR3 reads TGTGCCAGCAGCCCCTACCATGGTGGCTACACCCTCGGTTTC.

This clonotype showed up just a few times. The chain uses TRBV5-1 and TRBJ2-7, with 8 bases identical to TRBD1. V gave up 5 bases and J gave up 4 bases; unmatched junction bases: 17. CDR1 is SGHRS and CDR2 is YFSETQ in the germline V gene. The CDR3 contains 17 residues. CDR3 DNA: TGCGCCAGCAGGTCCTCTTCAGGGGGCGAAAGTGGGTACGAGCAGTACTTC. Translating gives CASRSSSGGESGYEQYF.

The V call is TRBV7-2, the J call TRBJ2-1; 13 positions agree with TRBD2. This CDR3 has 16 residues. Germline V CDR1 and CDR2: SGHTA, FQGNSA. Trimming took 2 bases from V and 5 from J; bases not matched to a gene: 3. The CDR3 sequence: CASSLTSGGANNEQFF. As DNA, the CDR3 is TGTGCCAGCAGCTTAACTAGCGGGGGGGCCAACAATGAGCAGTTCTTC. Together with reference TRBV7-2 and TRBJ2-1, the CDR3 gives the full variable domain: GAGVSQSPSNKVTEKGKDVELRCDPISGHTALYWYRQSLGQGLEFLIYFQGNSAPDKSGLPSDRFSAERTGGSVSTLTIQRTQQEDSAVYLCASSLTSGGANNEQFFGPGTRLTVL.

With respect to this clonotype: The junction and the germline gene differ at one end; a read error may be behind it. The J gene is TRBJ2-1, the V gene TRBV7-3, with a tentative D call TRBD1 (6 bases). CDR1 is SGHTA, CDR2 FQGTGA, per germline. The CDR3 consists of 15 residues. The CDR3 sequence is CASSLTGTINNGQFF. The DNA of the CDR3 is TGTGCTAGCAGCTTAACCGGGACAATCAACAATGGGCAGTTCTTC.

Points on this clonotype: Relative to the germline gene, one junction end is altered; a read error may explain this. This chain uses TRBV7-3 with TRBJ2-3; D possibly matches TRBD1 or TRBD2 (5 bases each). The CDR3 consists of 17 residues. Germline assignment: CDR1 SGHTA and CDR2 FQGTGA. The CDR3 reads CASSTPRGSYRSDTQYF. Written as DNA, the CDR3 is TGCGCCAGCAGCACACCCCGGGGCTCGTACAGGTCAGATACGCAGTATTTT.

Note on this clonotype: One end of the junction fails to match germline, which may point to a read error. The chain has TRBV5-1 and TRBJ2-7; a weak D match, TRBD2 (6 bases). The CDR3 is 14 amino acids. Germline lookup yields CDR1 SGHRS and CDR2 YFSETQ. The CDR3 loop reads CASSLARLVDEQYF. CDR3 coding DNA: TGTGCCAGCAGCTTGGCCAGACTAGTTGACGAGCAGTACTTC.

This chain links TRBV20-1 with TRBJ1-2; D unclear. The CDR3 loop spans 11 amino acids. CDR1 is DFQATT and CDR2 is SNEGSKA in the germline V gene (reference sequence). V was shortened by 3 bases and J by 6 bases, with 8 bases between the two germline ends. Here the CDR3 DNA reads TGCAGTGCTAGTGAGGTCCATGGCTACACCTTC. Protein: CSASEVHGYTF.

This clonotype has a single count. The gene calls are TRBV29-1 and TRBJ1-2; TRBD1 might be the D (5 bases). Germline V gene sequence: CDR1 SQVTM, CDR2 ANQGSEA. The CDR3 is 12 residues long. The V end lost 6 bases, the J end lost 12 bases, and 20 bases lay between the germline ends. This CDR3 is CSVKGRATGNTF. The DNA of the CDR3 is TGCAGCGTCAAGGGCAGGGCAACTGGAAACACCTTC.

In this sample, this clonotype turned up many times. The chain joins TRBV5-5 to TRBJ1-3; D is unclear. The V gene lost 2 bases and the J gene lost 1 base, with 10 bases spanning the gap. Germline CDR1 reads SGHKS; CDR2 reads YYEKEE (reference sequence). CDR3 length equals 15 residues. The CDR3 loop reads CASSLSAGSGNTIYF. The CDR3 DNA sequence: TGTGCCAGCAGCTTAAGCGCCGGGTCTGGAAACACCATATATTTT.

In the case of this clonotype: No conserved phenylalanine or tryptophan is present at the end of the CDR3, so a read error is the likely explanation. Because the CDR3's place on the DNA is in doubt, the DNA is left out and the CDR3 is given as listed by TCRdb. The V and J genes are TRBV7-2 and TRBJ1-4. Germline lookup yields CDR1 SGHTA and CDR2 FQGNSA. The CDR3 spans 13 residues, counting both ends. The CDR3 loop reads CASSLDKEGYGYT.

This clonotype appeared many times. The gene calls are TRBV5-1 and TRBJ2-3; D gene uncertain. The CDR3 extends over 13 amino acids. Germline V CDR1 and CDR2: SGHRS, YFSETQ. The V and J ends lost 5 bases and 2 bases respectively, with 9 bases between them. The CDR3 loop is CASSLFFTDTQYF. In nucleotides, the CDR3 is TGCGCCAGCAGTCTCTTCTTCACAGATACGCAGTATTTT.

This clonotype was seen at least ten times. The chain carries TRBV11-2 and TRBJ2-1, with TRBD2 matching over 7 bases. V trimming: 8 bases; J trimming: 7 bases; junction bases outside the gene matches: 5. The CDR3 is 12 residues long. Germline values: CDR1 SGHAT, CDR2 FQNNGV. CDR3 amino acids: CASFGGGNEQFF. The CDR3, as DNA: TGTGCCAGCTTTGGGGGGGGAAATGAGCAGTTCTTC.